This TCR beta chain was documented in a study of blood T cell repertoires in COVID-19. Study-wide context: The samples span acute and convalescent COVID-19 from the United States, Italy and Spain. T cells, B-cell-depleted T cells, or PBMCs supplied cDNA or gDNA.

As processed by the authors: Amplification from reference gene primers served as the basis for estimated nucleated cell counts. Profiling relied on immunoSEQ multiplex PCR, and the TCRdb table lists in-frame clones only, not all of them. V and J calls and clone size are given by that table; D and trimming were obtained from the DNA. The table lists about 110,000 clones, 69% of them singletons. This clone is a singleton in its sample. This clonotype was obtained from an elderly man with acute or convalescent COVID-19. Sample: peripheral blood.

The CDR3 coding sequence is TGTGCCATCAGCGCGGGACAGGAGGGCAATCAGCCCCAGCATTTT. Translated: CAISAGQEGNQPQHF. The chain joins TRBV10-3 to TRBJ1-5, with 8 bases matching TRBD1. V lost 6 bases to trimming and J lost 2 bases; unmatched junction nucleotides: 6. The CDR3 extends over 15 amino acids. Germline V gives CDR1 ENHRY, CDR2 SYGVKD.